The clone carrying this T cell receptor beta chain came up a few times. Being one base from a much bigger clone, this may be a read error. Co-extraction yielded RNA and DNA from about 20-30 mg of unsorted bulk tissue. Patients in the cohort were treatment-naive and living with chronic HBV infection. This entry is derived from a study of tumor-infiltrating lymphocytes in primary liver carcinoma. CDR3 length: 15 residues. The authors made TCR beta cDNA from around 500 ng total RNA with a constant-region primer. Slightly modified ARM-PCR with three nested multiplex PCR rounds yielded TCR beta libraries. Amplification in the first two PCR rounds was performed using TRBV1-TRBV30 forward primers and a C-beta reverse primer for approximately 10 cycles each. TCRdb reprocessed the multiplex PCR reads with MiXCR, giving one entry per CDR3 protein. Of around 120,000 distinct CDR3 sequences in the sample, around 70% were seen once.

The specimen sequenced was tumor-adjacent normal liver tissue. J is TRBJ1-5 and V is TRBV12-3 or TRBV12-4; D not resolved. The receptor was isolated from an older woman with primary liver carcinoma and hepatitis B virus infection. The CDR3 coding sequence is TGTGCCAGCAGTTTAAGCCCAGATAGCAATCAGCCCCGGCATTTT. Protein sequence: CASSLSPDSNQPRHF.